The text below deals with one T cell receptor beta chain. The antigen is not known. This sample is drawn from a study of T cells in Graves' hyperthyroidism and ophthalmopathy. There were TCR beta CDR3 regions amplified from RNA transcripts. An initial round of RT-PCR targeting the TCR CDR3 relied on the HTBI primer set. TCRdb independently ran MiXCR on the multiplex PCR reads; one entry per CDR3 protein. In the table there are 690,000 or so distinct CDR3 sequences, over 15% of which are singletons. The hyperthyroidism patients had all been newly diagnosed, and their disease duration was under 2 months. Their ages ranged from 18 to 65 years. Every diagnosis used clinical symptoms, serum thyroxine and TRAb, thyroid ultrasound and orbital computed tomography. Study results and limitations: The model identified upcoming ophthalmopathy a median around 6 months ahead of onset. Within blood appeared most thyroid clonotypes that had expanded above 0.001.

This CDR3 has 13 residues. From germline, CDR1 is SNHLY and CDR2 FYNNEI. V was clipped by 11 bases and J by 6 bases, with 17 bases between them. This receptor was taken from a woman between 50 and 59 years old with Graves' hyperthyroidism that later progressed to Graves' ophthalmopathy. Input material: blood. V is TRBV2 and J is TRBJ1-5, with D uncertain. The CDR3 nucleotides read TGTGCCGGGTCTTCGGGAGCGCGTCAGCCCCAGCATTTT. Amino acid sequence: CAGSSGARQPQHF.